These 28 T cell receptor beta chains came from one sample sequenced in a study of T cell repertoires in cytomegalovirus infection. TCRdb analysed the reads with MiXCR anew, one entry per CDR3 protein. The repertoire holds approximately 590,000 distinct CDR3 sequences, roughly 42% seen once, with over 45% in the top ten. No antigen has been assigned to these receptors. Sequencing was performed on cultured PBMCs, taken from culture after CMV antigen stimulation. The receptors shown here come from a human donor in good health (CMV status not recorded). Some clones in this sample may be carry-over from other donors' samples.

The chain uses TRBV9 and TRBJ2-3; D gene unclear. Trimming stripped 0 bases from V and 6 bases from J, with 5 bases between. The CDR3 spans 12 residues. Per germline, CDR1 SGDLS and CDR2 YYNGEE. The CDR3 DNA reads TGTGCCAGCAGCGTAGAGGGTGATACGCAGTATTTT. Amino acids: CASSVEGDTQYF.

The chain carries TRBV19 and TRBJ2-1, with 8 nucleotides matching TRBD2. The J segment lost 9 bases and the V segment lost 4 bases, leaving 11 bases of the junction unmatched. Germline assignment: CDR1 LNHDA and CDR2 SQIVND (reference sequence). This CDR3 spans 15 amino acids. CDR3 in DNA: TGTGCCAGTAGTAAATACCGAACTAGCGGAGGTGAGCAGTTCTTC. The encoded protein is CASSKYRTSGGEQFF.

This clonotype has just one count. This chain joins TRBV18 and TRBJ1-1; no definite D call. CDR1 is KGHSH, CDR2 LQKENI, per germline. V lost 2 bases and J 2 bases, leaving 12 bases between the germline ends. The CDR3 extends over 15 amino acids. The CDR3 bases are TGTGCCAGCTCACCAGGACCGGCCGCAAACACTGAAGCTTTCTTT. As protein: CASSPGPAANTEAFF.

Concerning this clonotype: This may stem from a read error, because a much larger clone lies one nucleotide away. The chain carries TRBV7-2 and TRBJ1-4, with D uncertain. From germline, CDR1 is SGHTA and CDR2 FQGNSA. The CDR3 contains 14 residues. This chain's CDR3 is CASSLGGRLEKPFF. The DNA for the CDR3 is TGTGCCAGCAGCTTAGGAGGGCGGTTGGAAAAACCGTTTTTT.

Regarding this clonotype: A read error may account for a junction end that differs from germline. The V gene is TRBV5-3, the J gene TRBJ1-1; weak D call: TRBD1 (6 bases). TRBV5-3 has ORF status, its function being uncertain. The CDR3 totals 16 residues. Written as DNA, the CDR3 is TGTGCCAGCAGCTTGGCTTGGACAGAAGAGAACACTGAAGCTTTCTTT. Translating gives CASSLAWTEENTEAFF.

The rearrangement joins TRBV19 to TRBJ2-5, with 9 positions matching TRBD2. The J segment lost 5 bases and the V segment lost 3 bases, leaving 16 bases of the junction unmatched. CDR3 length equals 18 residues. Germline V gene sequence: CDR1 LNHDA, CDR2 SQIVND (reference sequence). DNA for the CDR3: TGTGCCAGTAGTATTCGGGGCCCAGCGGGACTAGCATCGGAGACCCAGTACTTC. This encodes CASSIRGPAGLASETQYF. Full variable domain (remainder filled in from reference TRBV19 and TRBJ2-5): DGGITQSPKYLFRKEGQNVTLSCEQNLNHDAMYWYRQDPGQGLRLIYYSQIVNDFQKGDIAEGYSVSREKKESFPLTVTSAQKNPTAFYLCASSIRGPAGLASETQYFGPGTRLLVL.

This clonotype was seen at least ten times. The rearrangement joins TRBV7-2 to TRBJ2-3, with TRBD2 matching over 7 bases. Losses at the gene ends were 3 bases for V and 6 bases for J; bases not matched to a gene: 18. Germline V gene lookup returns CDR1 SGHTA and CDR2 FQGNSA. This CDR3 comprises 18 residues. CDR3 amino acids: CASSLSPRRAGPGDTQYF. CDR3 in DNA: TGTGCCAGCAGCTTGTCCCCCCGTCGAGCGGGGCCCGGGGATACGCAGTATTTT.

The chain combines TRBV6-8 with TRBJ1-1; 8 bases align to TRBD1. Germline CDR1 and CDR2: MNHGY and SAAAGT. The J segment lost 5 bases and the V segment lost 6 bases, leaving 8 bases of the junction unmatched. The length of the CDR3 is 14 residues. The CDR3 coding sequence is TGTGCCAGCAGCCGCCGGGACAGGAAAACTGAAGCTTTCTTT. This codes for CASSRRDRKTEAFF.

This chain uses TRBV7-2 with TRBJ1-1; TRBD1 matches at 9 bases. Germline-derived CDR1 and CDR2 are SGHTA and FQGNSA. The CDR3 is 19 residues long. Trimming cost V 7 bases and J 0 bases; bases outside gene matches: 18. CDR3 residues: CASTVQGAWNLGLNTEAFF. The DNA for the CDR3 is TGTGCCAGCACCGTACAGGGGGCCTGGAACCTGGGCCTGAACACTGAAGCTTTCTTT.

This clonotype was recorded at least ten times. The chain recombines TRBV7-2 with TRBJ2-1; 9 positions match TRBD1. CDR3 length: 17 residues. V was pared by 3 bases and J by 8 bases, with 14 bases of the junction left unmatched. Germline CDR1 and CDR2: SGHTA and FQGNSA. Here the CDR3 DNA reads TGTGCCAGCAGCTTGCGTGAAGGGACAGGGAGATACTATGAGCAGTTCTTC. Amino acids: CASSLREGTGRYYEQFF.

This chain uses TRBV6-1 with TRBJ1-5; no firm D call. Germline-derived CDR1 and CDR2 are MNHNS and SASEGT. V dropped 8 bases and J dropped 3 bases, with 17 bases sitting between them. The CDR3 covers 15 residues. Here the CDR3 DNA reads TGTGCCAGCCAGGAATACGGAGGTATCAATCAGCCCCAGCATTTT. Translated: CASQEYGGINQPQHF.

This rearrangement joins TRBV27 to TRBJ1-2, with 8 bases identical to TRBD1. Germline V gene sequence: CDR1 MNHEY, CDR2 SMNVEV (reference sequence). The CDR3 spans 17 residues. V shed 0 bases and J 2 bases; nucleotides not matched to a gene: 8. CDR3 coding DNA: TGTGCCAGCAGTTTATCGAAGCGGACAGGGATGAACTATGGCTACACCTTC. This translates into CASSLSKRTGMNYGYTF.

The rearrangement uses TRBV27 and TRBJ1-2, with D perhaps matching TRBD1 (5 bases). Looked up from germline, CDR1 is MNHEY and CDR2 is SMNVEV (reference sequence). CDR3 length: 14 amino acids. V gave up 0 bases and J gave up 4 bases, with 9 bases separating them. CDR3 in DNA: TGTGCCAGCAGTTTATCTTCCGGGGGCTATGGCTACACCTTC. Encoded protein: CASSLSSGGYGYTF.

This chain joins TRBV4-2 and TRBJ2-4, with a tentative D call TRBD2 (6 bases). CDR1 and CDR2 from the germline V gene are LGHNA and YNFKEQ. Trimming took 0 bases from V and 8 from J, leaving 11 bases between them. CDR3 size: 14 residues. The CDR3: CASSQEWRRDIQYF. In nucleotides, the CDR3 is TGTGCCAGCAGCCAAGAATGGAGGAGGGACATTCAGTACTTC.

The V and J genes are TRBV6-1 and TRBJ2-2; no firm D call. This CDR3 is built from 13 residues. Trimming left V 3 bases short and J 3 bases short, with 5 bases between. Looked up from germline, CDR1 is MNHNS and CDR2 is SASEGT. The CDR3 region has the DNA TGTGCCAGCAGTGATTGGTACACCGGGGAGCTGTTTTTT. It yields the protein CASSDWYTGELFF.

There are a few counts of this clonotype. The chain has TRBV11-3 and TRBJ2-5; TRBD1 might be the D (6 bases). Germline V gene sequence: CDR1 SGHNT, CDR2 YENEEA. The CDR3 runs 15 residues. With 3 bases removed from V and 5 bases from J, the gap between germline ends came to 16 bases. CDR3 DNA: TGTGCCAGCAGCTTTGGGCGGTACAGGGATGAGACCCAGTACTTC. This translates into CASSFGRYRDETQYF.

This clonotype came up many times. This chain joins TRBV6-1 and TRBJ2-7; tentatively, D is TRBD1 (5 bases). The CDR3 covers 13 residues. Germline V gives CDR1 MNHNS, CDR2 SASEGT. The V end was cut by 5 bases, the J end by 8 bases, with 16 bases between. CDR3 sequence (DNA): TGTGCCAGCAGTTCCCAGGGTAGGGGAAAGCAGTACTTC. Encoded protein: CASSSQGRGKQYF.

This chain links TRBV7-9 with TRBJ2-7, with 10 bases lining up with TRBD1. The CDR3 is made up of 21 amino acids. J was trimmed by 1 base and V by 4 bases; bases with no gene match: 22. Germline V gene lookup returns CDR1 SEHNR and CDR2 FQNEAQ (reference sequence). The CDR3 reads CASSSTLGARQGAFESYEQYF. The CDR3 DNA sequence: TGTGCCAGCAGCTCCACCTTGGGGGCCCGACAGGGGGCGTTTGAGTCCTACGAGCAGTACTTC.

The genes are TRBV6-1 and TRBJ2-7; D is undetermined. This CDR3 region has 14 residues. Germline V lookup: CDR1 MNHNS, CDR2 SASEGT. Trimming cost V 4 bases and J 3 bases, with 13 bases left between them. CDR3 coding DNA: TGTGCCAGCAGTGTTCGAACAGTCTACTACGAGCAGTACTTC. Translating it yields CASSVRTVYYEQYF.

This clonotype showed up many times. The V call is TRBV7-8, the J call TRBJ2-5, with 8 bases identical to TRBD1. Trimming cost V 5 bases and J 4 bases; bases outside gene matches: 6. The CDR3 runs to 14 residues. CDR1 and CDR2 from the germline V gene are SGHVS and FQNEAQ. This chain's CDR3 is CASSRDRGGETQYF. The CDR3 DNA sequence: TGTGCCAGCAGCCGAGACAGGGGAGGAGAGACCCAGTACTTC.

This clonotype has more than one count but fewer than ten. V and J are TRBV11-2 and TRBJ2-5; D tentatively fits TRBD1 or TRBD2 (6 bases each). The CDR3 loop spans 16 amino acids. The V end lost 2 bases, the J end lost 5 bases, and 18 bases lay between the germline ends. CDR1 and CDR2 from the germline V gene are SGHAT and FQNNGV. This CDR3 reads CASSLLTGLRRETQYF. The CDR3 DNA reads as TGTGCCAGCAGCTTATTGACAGGACTAAGGAGGGAGACCCAGTACTTC. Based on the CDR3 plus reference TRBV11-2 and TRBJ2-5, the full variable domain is EAGVAQSPRYKIIEKRQSVAFWCNPISGHATLYWYQQILGQGPKLLIQFQNNGVVDDSQLPKDRFSAERLKGVDSTLKIQPAKLEDSAVYLCASSLLTGLRRETQYFGPGTRLLVL.

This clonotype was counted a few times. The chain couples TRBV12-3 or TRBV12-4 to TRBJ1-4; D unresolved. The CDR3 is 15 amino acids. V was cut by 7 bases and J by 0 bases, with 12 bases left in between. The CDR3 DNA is TGTGCCAGCAACACCGGTACGGCAACTAATGAAAAACTGTTTTTT. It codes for CASNTGTATNEKLFF.

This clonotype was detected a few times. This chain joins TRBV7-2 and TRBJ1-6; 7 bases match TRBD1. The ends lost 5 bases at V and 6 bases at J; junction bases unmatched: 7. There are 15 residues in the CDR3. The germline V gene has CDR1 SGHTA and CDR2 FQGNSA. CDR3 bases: TGTGCCAGCAGCCCGAGGGGACAGATTAATTCACCCCTCCACTTT. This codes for CASSPRGQINSPLHF.

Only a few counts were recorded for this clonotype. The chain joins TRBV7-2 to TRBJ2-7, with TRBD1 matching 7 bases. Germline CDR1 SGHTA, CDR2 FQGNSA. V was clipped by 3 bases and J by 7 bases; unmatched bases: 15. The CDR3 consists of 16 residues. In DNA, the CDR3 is TGTGCCAGCAGCTTTAGTCGACAGGGAGATACTCGGGAGCAGTACTTC. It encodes CASSFSRQGDTREQYF. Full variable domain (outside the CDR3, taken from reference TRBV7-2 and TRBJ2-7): GAGVSQSPSNKVTEKGKDVELRCDPISGHTALYWYRQSLGQGLEFLIYFQGNSAPDKSGLPSDRFSAERTGGSVSTLTIQRTQQEDSAVYLCASSFSRQGDTREQYFGPGTRLTVT.

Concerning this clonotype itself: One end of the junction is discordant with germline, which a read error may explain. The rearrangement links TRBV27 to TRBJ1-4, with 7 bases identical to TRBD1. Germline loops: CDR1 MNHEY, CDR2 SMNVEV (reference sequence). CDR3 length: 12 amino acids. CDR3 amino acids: CSSRLAGGKLFF. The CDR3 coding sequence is TGTTCCAGCAGGCTTGCAGGGGGTAAACTGTTTTTT.

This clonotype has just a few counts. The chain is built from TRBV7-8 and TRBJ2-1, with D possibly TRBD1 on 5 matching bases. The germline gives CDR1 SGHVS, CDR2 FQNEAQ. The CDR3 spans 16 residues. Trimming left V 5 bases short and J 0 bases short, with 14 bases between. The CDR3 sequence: CASSAYRFSSYNEQFF. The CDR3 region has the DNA TGTGCCAGCAGCGCCTACAGGTTTAGCTCCTACAATGAGCAGTTCTTC.

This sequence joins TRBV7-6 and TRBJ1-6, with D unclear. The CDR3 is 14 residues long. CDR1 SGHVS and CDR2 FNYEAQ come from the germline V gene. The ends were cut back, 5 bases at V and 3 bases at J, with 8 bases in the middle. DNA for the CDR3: TGTGCCAGCAGCCAAGGAGGCTATAATTCACCCCTCCACTTT. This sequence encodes CASSQGGYNSPLHF.

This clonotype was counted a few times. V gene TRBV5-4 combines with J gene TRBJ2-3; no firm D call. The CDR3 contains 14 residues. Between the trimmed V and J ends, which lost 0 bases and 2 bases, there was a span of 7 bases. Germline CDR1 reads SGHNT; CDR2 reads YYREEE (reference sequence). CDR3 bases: TGTGCCAGCAGCTTGGTCGGGTACACAGATACGCAGTATTTT. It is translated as CASSLVGYTDTQYF.